This TCR beta chain is drawn from a study of breast tumors, draining lymph nodes, adjacent tissues. Axillary draining lymph nodes of breast cancer patients supplied the node samples. TCRdb passed the multiplex PCR reads through MiXCR, listing each CDR3 protein once. Of roughly 110,000 distinct CDR3 sequences listed, less than 40% are singletons. Looked up from germline, CDR1 is DFQATT and CDR2 is SNEGSKA (reference sequence). This CDR3 spans 15 amino acids. Trimming cost V 5 bases and J 6 bases; bases outside gene matches: 13. This clonotype was seen repeatedly, ten times or more. Just one base apart from a much larger clone, this may be a read error.

Sequencing input: axillary lymph node tissue. The chain is built from TRBV20-1 and TRBJ2-7, with 10 positions matching TRBD2. This clonotype was obtained from a female donor with breast cancer. Some clones in this sample may be carry-over from other donors' samples. The CDR3 loop is CSAYLASGSAVEQYF. The CDR3 nucleotides are TGCAGTGCTTACCTCGCTAGCGGGAGTGCTGTCGAGCAGTACTTC.